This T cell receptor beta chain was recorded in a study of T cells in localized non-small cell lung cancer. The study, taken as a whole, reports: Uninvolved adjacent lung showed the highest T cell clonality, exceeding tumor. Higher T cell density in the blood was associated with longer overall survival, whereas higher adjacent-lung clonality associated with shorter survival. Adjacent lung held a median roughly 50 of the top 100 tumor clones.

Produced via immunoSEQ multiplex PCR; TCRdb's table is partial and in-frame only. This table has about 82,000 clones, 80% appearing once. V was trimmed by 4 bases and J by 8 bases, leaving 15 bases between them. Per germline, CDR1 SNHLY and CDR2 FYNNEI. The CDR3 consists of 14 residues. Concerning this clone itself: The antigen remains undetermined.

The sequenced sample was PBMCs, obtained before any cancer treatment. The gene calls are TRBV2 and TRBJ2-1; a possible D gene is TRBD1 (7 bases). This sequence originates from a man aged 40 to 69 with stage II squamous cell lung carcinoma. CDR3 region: CASSVETGRHEQFF. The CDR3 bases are TGTGCCAGCAGTGTGGAGACAGGGAGGCATGAGCAGTTCTTC.